Listed below are T cell receptor beta chains from one sample, sequenced in a study of early T cells in non-severe SARS-CoV-2 infection. One entry per CDR3 protein, called by TCRdb with MiXCR from the 5' RACE reads. The sample includes 80,000 or so distinct CDR3 sequences, over 12% of them seen just once. The specimen sequenced was whole blood. The receptor set was obtained from an adult who was a healthcare worker with PCR-confirmed SARS-CoV-2 infection or an uninfected control (not recorded which). Each CDR3 is given with its conserved first and last residue. A D gene is named only where the DNA matches it firmly. Clone sizes are given selectively: once, few, many, or a class where the clone is expanded.

J gene: TRBJ2-2; V gene: TRBV7-6; D gene: TRBD1; clone size: -; CDR3 DNA: TGTGCCAGCAGCTTAACAGGGGACACCGGGGAGCTGTTTTTT; CDR3 protein: CASSLTGDTGELFF
J gene: TRBJ2-2; V gene: TRBV29-1; D gene: -; clone size: -; CDR3 DNA: TGCAGCGTTGCTCACCTGGGGGAGCTGTTTTTT; CDR3 protein: CSVAHLGELFF
J gene: TRBJ1-1; V gene: TRBV11-2; D gene: -; clone size: few; CDR3 DNA: TGTGCCAGCAGCCACCGGCATATGAACACTGAAGCTTTCTTT; CDR3 protein: CASSHRHMNTEAFF
J gene: TRBJ2-5; V gene: TRBV11-3; D gene: -; clone size: few; CDR3 DNA: TGTGCCAGCAGCCTAAGCTGGGGGTCGCTCGAGGAAGAGACCCAGTACTTC; CDR3 protein: CASSLSWGSLEEETQYF
J gene: TRBJ2-5; V gene: TRBV9; D gene: -; clone size: -; CDR3 DNA: TGTGCCAGCAGCGAGGGGCCGGGAGTCTTGGAGACCCAGTACTTC; CDR3 protein: CASSEGPGVLETQYF
J gene: TRBJ1-1; V gene: TRBV20-1; D gene: -; clone size: few; CDR3 DNA: TGCAGTGCTATGCCGGGGGCGAACACTGAAGCTTTCTTT; CDR3 protein: CSAMPGANTEAFF
J gene: TRBJ1-6; V gene: TRBV7-6; D gene: TRBD1; clone size: few; CDR3 DNA: TGTGCCAGCAGCTTACAAGGGACAGGAGGCTCACCCCTCCACTTT; CDR3 protein: CASSLQGTGGSPLHF
J gene: TRBJ2-3; V gene: TRBV5-1; D gene: TRBD1; clone size: few; CDR3 DNA: TGCGCCAGCAGCTTGGCGATGGGACAGTCCCGCCCTACAGATACGCAGTATTTT; CDR3 protein: CASSLAMGQSRPTDTQYF
J gene: TRBJ2-3; V gene: TRBV20-1; D gene: TRBD2; clone size: few; CDR3 DNA: TGCAGTGCTAGAAGTAGCGGGGGGGATGGAGATACGCAGTATTTT; CDR3 protein: CSARSSGGDGDTQYF
J gene: TRBJ2-5; V gene: TRBV20-1; D gene: TRBD2; clone size: many; CDR3 DNA: TGCAGTGCTAGAGACCGGACTCGGGCTAGCGGGATGGAGACCCAGTACTTC; CDR3 protein: CSARDRTRASGMETQYF
J gene: TRBJ2-7; V gene: TRBV7-8; D gene: TRBD1; clone size: many; CDR3 DNA: TGTGCCAGCAGCTCCAGACAGGGGGATCCCTACGAGCAGTACTTC; CDR3 protein: CASSSRQGDPYEQYF
J gene: TRBJ2-3; V gene: TRBV6-6; D gene: TRBD2; clone size: many; CDR3 DNA: TGTGCCAGCAGACCCTCACTAGCGGGGGAGAGCACAGATACGCAGTATTTT; CDR3 protein: CASRPSLAGESTDTQYF
J gene: TRBJ2-7; V gene: TRBV20-1; D gene: TRBD1; clone size: -; CDR3 DNA: TGCAGTGCTGCGGACAGGGCCTACGAGCAGTACTTC; CDR3 protein: CSAADRAYEQYF
J gene: TRBJ1-5; V gene: TRBV5-6; D gene: TRBD1; clone size: many; CDR3 DNA: TGTGCCAGCAGCTTGGCAGGGGGATTTAGCAATCAGCCCCAGCATTTT; CDR3 protein: CASSLAGGFSNQPQHF
J gene: TRBJ1-1; V gene: TRBV12-3/TRBV12-4; D gene: -; clone size: many; CDR3 DNA: TGTGCCAGCAGTTTTTTAAGAGGAACTGAAGCTTTCTTT; CDR3 protein: CASSFLRGTEAFF
J gene: TRBJ2-3; V gene: TRBV7-8; D gene: -; clone size: many; CDR3 DNA: TGTGCCAGCAGCGTCAGTCCCACAGATACGCAGTATTTT; CDR3 protein: CASSVSPTDTQYF
J gene: TRBJ2-2; V gene: TRBV7-9; D gene: -; clone size: few; CDR3 DNA: TGTGCCAGCAGCTTGCGGGACCCTCTGATGGGCGGGGAGCTGTTTTTT; CDR3 protein: CASSLRDPLMGGELFF
J gene: TRBJ1-2; V gene: TRBV11-1; D gene: -; clone size: -; CDR3 DNA: TGTGCCAGCAGCCCCTCCCGGGACACCCACTATGGCTACACCTTC; CDR3 protein: CASSPSRDTHYGYTF
J gene: TRBJ1-5; V gene: TRBV6-1; D gene: -; clone size: few; CDR3 DNA: TGTGCCAGCAGTGAAGCGCTCGGGAGATATAGCAATCAGCCCCAGCATTTT; CDR3 protein: CASSEALGRYSNQPQHF
J gene: TRBJ2-1; V gene: TRBV12-3/TRBV12-4; D gene: TRBD1; clone size: -; CDR3 DNA: TGTGCCAGCAGTTACAGGACAGGGAGAAGGTACAATGAGCAGTTCTTC; CDR3 protein: CASSYRTGRRYNEQFF
J gene: TRBJ2-7; V gene: TRBV18; D gene: -; clone size: few; CDR3 DNA: TGTGCCAGCTCACCCCTTGGCGGCGAGGTACGCGAGCAGTACTTC; CDR3 protein: CASSPLGGEVREQYF
J gene: TRBJ2-4; V gene: TRBV29-1; D gene: -; clone size: many; CDR3 DNA: TGCAGCGCCGGATACGACCTGGCCAAAAACAACATTCAGTACTTC; CDR3 protein: CSAGYDLAKNNIQYF
J gene: TRBJ2-6; V gene: TRBV6-1; D gene: TRBD1; clone size: few; CDR3 DNA: TGTGCCAGCAGTTTACAGGGGGCTGGGGCCAACGTCCTGACTTTC; CDR3 protein: CASSLQGAGANVLTF
J gene: TRBJ2-1; V gene: TRBV7-3; D gene: TRBD2; clone size: many; CDR3 DNA: TGTGCCAGCAGCCGAGCGGGAAATGAGCAGTTCTTC; CDR3 protein: CASSRAGNEQFF
J gene: TRBJ2-3; V gene: TRBV12-3/TRBV12-4; D gene: TRBD2; clone size: few; CDR3 DNA: TGTGCCAGCAGTTTGGACGCGGGGGGCGGGTCGTCGGCTGATACGCAGTATTTT; CDR3 protein: CASSLDAGGGSSADTQYF
J gene: TRBJ2-7; V gene: TRBV10-1; D gene: -; clone size: many; CDR3 DNA: TGCGCCACCACGGGCTTGGGGACCCTATCCTACGAGCAGTACTTC; CDR3 protein: CATTGLGTLSYEQYF
J gene: TRBJ2-4; V gene: TRBV15; D gene: TRBD2; clone size: few; CDR3 DNA: TGTGCCACCAGCAGAGATCGGCGGGGGAGCGTAGACATTCAGTACTTC; CDR3 protein: CATSRDRRGSVDIQYF
J gene: TRBJ1-1; V gene: TRBV6-2/TRBV6-3; D gene: -; clone size: -; CDR3 DNA: TGTGCCAGCTCCTGGACAAACCGCCCCGAAGCTTTCTTT; CDR3 protein: CASSWTNRPEAFF
J gene: TRBJ2-5; V gene: TRBV5-1; D gene: -; clone size: -; CDR3 DNA: TGCGCCAGCAGCCCTCGCGGGGACCAAGAGACCCAGTACTTC; CDR3 protein: CASSPRGDQETQYF
J gene: TRBJ1-2; V gene: TRBV30; D gene: TRBD1; clone size: -; CDR3 DNA: TGTGCCTGGAGAACAGGGGGGAGTGTTGGCTACACCTTC; CDR3 protein: CAWRTGGSVGYTF
J gene: TRBJ1-1; V gene: TRBV7-8; D gene: -; clone size: many; CDR3 DNA: TGTGCCAGCAGCTTACCTTCAAGGAACACTGAAGCTTTCTTT; CDR3 protein: CASSLPSRNTEAFF
J gene: TRBJ2-5; V gene: TRBV4-1; D gene: -; clone size: -; CDR3 DNA: TGCGCCAGCAGCCAAGGCCCCGGATGGACCCAGTACTTC; CDR3 protein: CASSQGPGWTQYF
J gene: TRBJ2-3; V gene: TRBV12-3/TRBV12-4; D gene: -; clone size: many; CDR3 DNA: TGTGCCAGCAGCCAGTATAACACAGATACGCAGTATTTT; CDR3 protein: CASSQYNTDTQYF
J gene: TRBJ1-2; V gene: TRBV4-1; D gene: -; clone size: -; CDR3 DNA: TGCGCCAGCAGCCAAGATTCCCTAGGAGGGACCTATGGCTACACCTTC; CDR3 protein: CASSQDSLGGTYGYTF
J gene: TRBJ2-5; V gene: TRBV4-1; D gene: -; clone size: many; CDR3 DNA: TGCGCCAGCAGCCTTCTTGGCGGGGACTACCAAGAGACCCAGTACTTC; CDR3 protein: CASSLLGGDYQETQYF
J gene: TRBJ2-3; V gene: TRBV7-8; D gene: TRBD2; clone size: -; CDR3 DNA: TGTGCCAGCAGCTCGACTAGCGGGCCTCGCACAGATACGCAGTATTTT; CDR3 protein: CASSSTSGPRTDTQYF
J gene: TRBJ2-2; V gene: TRBV7-2; D gene: TRBD2; clone size: many; CDR3 DNA: TGTGCCAGCAGCTTAGTTGGTCTAGCGGGAGCAGTGAGGGAGCTGTTTTTT; CDR3 protein: CASSLVGLAGAVRELFF
J gene: TRBJ2-3; V gene: TRBV4-1; D gene: -; clone size: -; CDR3 DNA: TGCGCCAGCAGCCAAGAAGGAGGGACAGATACGCAGTATTTT; CDR3 protein: CASSQEGGTDTQYF